Shown below are 10 T cell receptor beta chains from a single sample sequenced in a study of blood T cell repertoires in COVID-19. Measured with immunoSEQ multiplex PCR; TCRdb has only the in-frame clones, and not every one. The table has about 72,000 clones, roughly 89% seen once. Sequences were obtained from peripheral blood. The source is a man aged 30 to 39 with acute or convalescent COVID-19.

The chain employs TRBV19 and TRBJ1-1; no reliable D call. V lost 3 bases, J lost 0 bases, and 8 bases lay in between. The CDR3 runs to 14 residues. CDR1 LNHDA and CDR2 SQIVND come from the germline V gene (reference sequence). This CDR3 is CASSMPGMNTEAFF. CDR3 bases: TGTGCCAGTAGTATGCCAGGTATGAACACTGAAGCTTTCTTT. Full variable domain (rest looked up from reference TRBV19 and TRBJ1-1): DGGITQSPKYLFRKEGQNVTLSCEQNLNHDAMYWYRQDPGQGLRLIYYSQIVNDFQKGDIAEGYSVSREKKESFPLTVTSAQKNPTAFYLCASSMPGMNTEAFFGQGTRLTVV.

The V call is TRBV18, the J call TRBJ2-7, with a possible D match to TRBD2 (5 bases). Germline V gene sequence: CDR1 KGHSH, CDR2 LQKENI. V dropped 2 bases and J dropped 6 bases, with 8 bases sitting between them. The CDR3 is 12 amino acids. CDR3 nucleotides: TGTGCCAGCTCACCAGAGGGCTTCGAGCAGTACTTC. It specifies CASSPEGFEQYF.

This chain uses TRBV5-1 with TRBJ1-1; TRBD1 agrees at 7 bases. From germline, CDR1 is SGHRS and CDR2 YFSETQ. The CDR3 covers 15 residues. With 5 bases clipped from V and 4 bases from J, the junction kept 11 bases outside the gene matches. CDR3 amino acids: CASRGNRGSATEAFF. The CDR3 bases are TGCGCCAGCAGGGGAAACAGGGGCTCGGCCACTGAAGCTTTCTTT.

The V call is TRBV6-5, the J call TRBJ2-1; no clear D gene. CDR1 is MNHEY, CDR2 SVGAGI, per germline. The V end lost 2 bases, the J end lost 16 bases, and 18 bases lay between the germline ends. The CDR3 is made up of 13 amino acids. The CDR3 sequence: CASSYKSGEAPFF. CDR3 in DNA: TGTGCCAGCAGTTACAAAAGTGGAGAGGCGCCTTTCTTC.

The chain recombines TRBV30 with TRBJ2-7, with 7 nucleotides matching TRBD1. Germline V gives CDR1 GTSNPN, CDR2 SVGIG (reference sequence). The J segment lost 0 bases and the V segment lost 3 bases, leaving 2 bases of the junction unmatched. The CDR3 consists of 13 residues. In DNA, the CDR3 is TGTGCCTGGAGGGACAGGAGCTCCTACGAGCAGTACTTC. Translation: CAWRDRSSYEQYF.

The chain has TRBV6-5 and TRBJ2-7; the D gene is possibly TRBD2 (7 bases). The germline CDR1 and CDR2 sequences are MNHEY and SVGAGI. The V and J ends lost 10 bases and 6 bases respectively, with 19 bases between them. This CDR3 region has 13 residues. The CDR3 nucleotides are TGTGCCACTCAAGGGGGGGCTCAGGGCGAGCAGTACTTC. Translation gives CATQGGAQGEQYF.

The CDR3 coding sequence is TGTGCCAGCAGCTTAGTAGCAGTGCCTCCGAACACCGGGGAGCTGTTTTTT. Protein: CASSLVAVPPNTGELFF. The chain couples TRBV7-2 to TRBJ2-2; D not resolved. The CDR3 covers 17 residues. V shed 1 base and J shed 0 bases, with 12 bases lying between them. Germline lookup yields CDR1 SGHTA and CDR2 FQGNSA.

With regard to this clone: Other nucleotide sequences in the sample specify the same CDR3. This chain uses TRBV12-3 or TRBV12-4 with TRBJ2-1; D remains unclear. CDR3 length equals 11 residues. Trimming took 7 bases from V and 6 from J, leaving 7 bases between them. The CDR3 DNA reads TGTGCCAGCACCCTCGGCAATGAGCAGTTCTTC. Residues: CASTLGNEQFF.

This rearrangement joins TRBV24-1 to TRBJ2-2; TRBD1 might be the D (5 bases). This CDR3 contains 14 residues. Germline V CDR1 and CDR2: KGHDR, SFDVKD. V lost 7 bases and J 1 base, leaving 9 bases between the germline ends. The CDR3 sequence: CATSLTGNTGELFF. The DNA of the CDR3 is TGTGCCACCAGCCTAACAGGGAACACCGGGGAGCTGTTTTTT.

The chain carries TRBV28 and TRBJ2-3; 11 nucleotides match TRBD2. The CDR3 contains 17 residues. The V gene end was trimmed by 5 bases and the J gene end by 1 base; junction bases not matched to a gene: 8. In germline, CDR1 is MDHEN, CDR2 SYDVKM. DNA for the CDR3: TGTGCCAGCAGTCCCCCCAAGGGACTAGCGGGCACAGATACGCAGTATTTT. It is translated as CASSPPKGLAGTDTQYF.